This TCR beta chain was profiled in a study of T cell changes during pregnancy in multiple sclerosis. The V gene lost 2 bases and the J gene lost 5 bases, with 15 bases spanning the gap. Germline assignment: CDR1 KGHSH and CDR2 LQKENI. CDR3 length: 16 amino acids. Measured with immunoSEQ multiplex PCR; TCRdb has only the in-frame clones, and not every one. The sample records 30,000 to 35,000 clones, 85% to 90% being singletons. The specimen was CD8+ T cells from peripheral blood mononuclear cells, collected before pregnancy. The rearrangement uses TRBV18 and TRBJ2-2, with D perhaps TRBD2 (5 bases). The receptor comes from a female donor with multiple sclerosis, enrolled in a pregnancy study. The CDR3 sequence: CASSPGSGFETGELFF. The CDR3, as DNA: TGTGCCAGCTCACCAGGGAGCGGATTCGAGACCGGGGAGCTGTTTTTT.